What follows is one TCR beta chain and its context. Which antigen it targets is not known. Base quality data are lacking; no much larger clone is found one base away. This specimen belongs to a study of T cell changes during pregnancy in multiple sclerosis (dated by TCRdb to between 2018 and 2021). About the investigation overall: The study looked at changes in the T cell repertoire across pregnancy in women with multiple sclerosis.

Receptors were amplified or captured by the immunoSEQ multiplex PCR assay. Held by TCRdb, this immuneACCESS table contains in-frame sequences only and omits some clones. Under half of the omission traces to an unresolved V gene where checked; the cause of the rest is unknown. Across this sample there are approximately 46,000 clones, with about 91% seen only once. The top ten clones comprise about 3% of the sample. The material sequenced was CD8+ T cells from peripheral blood mononuclear cells, taken in the second trimester of pregnancy. The TCR comes from a female donor with multiple sclerosis, enrolled in a pregnancy study.

Read as DNA, the sequence is TGTGCCTCCCGACAGGGCTACGAGCAGTACTTC. Its product reads: CASRQGYEQYF. The chain uses TRBV19 and TRBJ2-7; 7 central nucleotides agree with TRBD1. Including the terminal cysteine and phenylalanine, the CDR3 comprises 11 residues. The DNA shown is the 33-base CDR3, in frame from base 1. Trimming leaves V shorter by 11 bases and J shorter by 3 bases, with the junction holding 4 bases beyond the gene matches. The germline V gene (reference sequence) supplies CDR1 LNHDA and CDR2 SQIVND.